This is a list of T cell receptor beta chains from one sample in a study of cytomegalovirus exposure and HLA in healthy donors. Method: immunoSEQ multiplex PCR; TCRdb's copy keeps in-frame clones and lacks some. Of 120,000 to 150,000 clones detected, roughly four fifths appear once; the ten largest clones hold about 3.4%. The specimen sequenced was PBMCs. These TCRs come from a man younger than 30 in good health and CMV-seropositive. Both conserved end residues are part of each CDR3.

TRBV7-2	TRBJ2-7	CASSLATYEQYF
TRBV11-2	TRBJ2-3	CASSSLAGPRDTQYF
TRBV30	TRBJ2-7	CAWTQDRGREQYF
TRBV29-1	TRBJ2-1	CSQLRTTSSYNEQFF
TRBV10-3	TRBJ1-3	CAISDVDTSSGNTIYF
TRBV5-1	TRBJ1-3	CASSRFTGGQPGNTIYF
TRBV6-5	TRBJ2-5	CASSDESWRETQYF
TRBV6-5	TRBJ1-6	CASGQAIGSPLHF
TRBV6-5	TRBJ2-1	CASSRLGPTRNEQFF
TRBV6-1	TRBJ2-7	CASRRGKNYEQYF
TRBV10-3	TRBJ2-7	CAISEGGASYEQYF
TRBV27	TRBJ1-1	CASNSGGATLNTEAFF
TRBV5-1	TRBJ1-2	CASSLAADVRGYTF
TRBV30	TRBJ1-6	CAWSRGQGTSPLHF
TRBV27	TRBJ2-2	CASSSSRPNGTGELFF
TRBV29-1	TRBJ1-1	CSVPNGTTEAFF
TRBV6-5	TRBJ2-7	CASSYSGTISYEQYF
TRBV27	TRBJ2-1	CASGGTSGSDEQFF
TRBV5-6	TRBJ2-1	CASSLGQNEQFF
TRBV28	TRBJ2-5	CASSLTVEIETQYF
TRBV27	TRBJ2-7	CASTLEAGNYEQYF
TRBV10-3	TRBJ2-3	CAISESTGGSTDTQYF
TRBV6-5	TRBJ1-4	CASSEGATNEKLFF
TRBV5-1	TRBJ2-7	CASSLERAGEQYF
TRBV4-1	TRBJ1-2	CASSQVTGNYGYTF
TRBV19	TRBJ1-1	CARTSANTEAFF
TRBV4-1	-	CASSQDPAAGGVSYEQYF
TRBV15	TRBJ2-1	CATSRRRGTSGSNEQFF
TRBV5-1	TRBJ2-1	CASSPTGLDQYNEQFF
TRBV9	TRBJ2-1	CASRFSSDEQFF
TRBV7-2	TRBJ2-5	CASKGGRAGETQYF
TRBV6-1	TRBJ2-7	CASSEGTANSYEQYF
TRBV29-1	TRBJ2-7	CSVEVFQGASYEQYF
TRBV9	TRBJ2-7	CASGGLSYEQYF
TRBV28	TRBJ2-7	CASSFLAATYEQYF
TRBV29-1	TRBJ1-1	CSAGTGTMSPEAFF
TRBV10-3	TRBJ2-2	CAISDLGQEVGELFF
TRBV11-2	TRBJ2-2	CASSVIGDRDGELFF
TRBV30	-	CAWSSGLAGGGEQYF
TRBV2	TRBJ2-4	CASSGGDRTPKLAKNIQYF
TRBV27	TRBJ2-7	CASSFLRTGVDEQYF
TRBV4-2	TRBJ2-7	CASSQERGGRDEQYF
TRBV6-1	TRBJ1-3	CASSATRTLAGNTIYF